A selection of T cell receptor beta chains follows, all from one sample in a study of blood T cell repertoires in COVID-19. Data came from immunoSEQ multiplex PCR; TCRdb stores just in-frame clones and leaves some out. The sample yields tens of thousands of clones, about 87% seen once. The specimen was peripheral blood. The receptor set was obtained from a man aged 60 to 69 with acute or convalescent COVID-19. Each CDR3 is given with its conserved first and last residue. Each record gives: D gene, J gene, V gene, clone size, CDR3 protein, CDR3 DNA. A D gene is named only where the DNA matches it firmly. Size tells how often a clone was seen (once, few, many) or the class of an expanded clone, and some rows leave it out.

TRBD1 | TRBJ1-1 | TRBV13 | - | CASSRQGTEAFF | TGTGCCAGCAGCCGACAGGGGACTGAAGCTTTCTTT
TRBD1 | TRBJ2-3 | TRBV5-1 | - | CASSLRTGVADTQYF | TGCGCCAGCAGCTTGAGGACAGGGGTAGCAGATACGCAGTATTTT
TRBD1 | TRBJ1-1 | TRBV6-2/TRBV6-3 | - | CASSKLPGTENTEAFF | TGTGCCAGCAGTAAGCTTCCCGGGACAGAGAACACTGAAGCTTTCTTT
- | TRBJ2-7 | TRBV5-6 | - | CASSLRYGYEQYF | TGTGCCAGCAGCTTGAGGTACGGGTACGAGCAGTACTTC
- | TRBJ1-1 | TRBV19 | - | CASRMGGLVNTEAFF | TGTGCCAGTAGGATGGGGGGACTTGTGAACACTGAAGCTTTCTTT
- | TRBJ2-1 | TRBV24-1 | - | CATSVPGAQNEQFF | TGTGCCACCAGTGTCCCTGGGGCACAAAATGAGCAGTTCTTC
- | TRBJ2-7 | TRBV7-9 | - | CASSFRGASSYEQYF | TGTGCCAGCAGCTTTCGTGGGGCTAGCTCCTACGAGCAGTACTTC
- | TRBJ1-3 | TRBV4-3 | - | CASSQEGGGAGNTIYF | TGCGCCAGCAGCCAAGAGGGGGGGGGCGCGGGAAACACCATATATTTT
- | TRBJ1-4 | TRBV7-2 | - | CASSFSGEKLFF | TGTGCCAGCAGCTTCAGTGGTGAAAAACTGTTTTTT
- | TRBJ1-2 | TRBV6-1 | - | CASSASKQTGIYGYTF | TGTGCCAGCAGTGCCTCAAAACAAACAGGAATTTATGGCTACACCTTC
- | TRBJ2-7 | TRBV2 | - | CASTPGSYEQYF | TGTGCCTCTACCCCGGGGTCCTACGAGCAGTACTTC
- | TRBJ2-1 | TRBV15 | - | CATSREGRGTNEQFF | TGTGCCACCAGCAGAGAGGGACGCGGGACCAATGAGCAGTTCTTC
TRBD1 | TRBJ2-2 | TRBV9 | - | CASSVELGQRGDTGELFF | TGTGCCAGCAGCGTAGAGCTGGGACAGCGAGGAGACACCGGGGAGCTGTTTTTT
TRBD2 | TRBJ2-3 | TRBV7-6 | - | CASSFQRGATDTQYF | TGTGCCAGCAGCTTTCAGCGGGGGGCGACAGATACGCAGTATTTT
TRBD2 | TRBJ2-6 | TRBV5-1 | - | CASSSWTSGSSSGANVLTF | TGCGCCAGCAGCTCGTGGACTAGCGGGTCTAGCTCTGGGGCCAACGTCCTGACTTTC
TRBD2 | TRBJ2-1 | TRBV20-1 | - | CSASSSGVSYNEQFF | TGCAGTGCTAGTTCTAGCGGGGTCTCCTACAATGAGCAGTTCTTC
- | TRBJ1-3 | TRBV7-8 | - | CASSLRGKASGNTIYF | TGTGCCAGCAGCCTTAGGGGGAAGGCCTCTGGAAACACCATATATTTT
- | TRBJ1-2 | TRBV3-1/TRBV3-2 | - | CASSQRDMNYGYTF | TGTGCCAGCAGCCAACGAGACATGAACTATGGCTACACCTTC
- | TRBJ1-2 | TRBV6-6 | - | CASSYFQGNYGYTF | TGTGCCAGCAGTTACTTCCAGGGAAACTATGGCTACACCTTC
- | TRBJ2-3 | TRBV11-2 | - | CASSLSISTDTQYF | TGTGCCAGCAGCTTAAGCATATCTACAGATACGCAGTATTTT
- | TRBJ2-7 | TRBV30 | - | CAWSFTPGEQYF | TGTGCCTGGAGTTTCACCCCGGGGGAGCAGTACTTC
TRBD1 | TRBJ1-5 | TRBV28 | - | CASSIRGPSNQPQHF | TGTGCCAGCAGCATAAGGGGGCCCTCAAATCAGCCCCAGCATTTT
- | TRBJ1-3 | TRBV11-2 | - | CASSLSSGNTIYF | TGTGCCAGCAGCTTGAGCTCTGGAAACACCATATATTTT
TRBD1 | TRBJ1-1 | TRBV11-2 | - | CASSPITGGDTEAFF | TGTGCCAGCAGCCCCATTACAGGGGGGGACACTGAAGCTTTCTTT
TRBD1 | TRBJ2-1 | TRBV3-1/TRBV3-2 | - | CASSQETGTGYNEQFF | TGTGCCAGCAGCCAAGAAACCGGGACAGGGTACAATGAGCAGTTCTTC
- | TRBJ2-7 | TRBV13 | - | CASSSSSYEQYF | TGTGCCAGCAGCTCTAGCTCCTACGAGCAGTACTTC
- | TRBJ1-2 | TRBV6-5 | - | CASSYKGKIYGYTF | TGTGCCAGCAGTTACAAGGGGAAGATCTATGGCTACACCTTC
TRBD2 | TRBJ2-3 | TRBV6-2/TRBV6-3 | - | CASSPGLARDTQYF | TGTGCCAGCAGTCCGGGACTAGCGCGAGATACGCAGTATTTT
- | TRBJ2-1 | TRBV5-1 | - | CASSLTSGATRDQFF | TGCGCCAGCAGCTTAACTTCCGGCGCTACCCGGGATCAGTTCTTC
- | TRBJ1-3 | TRBV30 | - | CAWSGAQDYSGNTIYF | TGTGCCTGGAGTGGGGCGCAGGACTACTCTGGAAACACCATATATTTT
TRBD1 | TRBJ1-1 | TRBV3-1/TRBV3-2 | - | CASTTGGLNTEAFF | TGTGCCAGCACCACAGGGGGCTTGAACACTGAAGCTTTCTTT
- | TRBJ1-4 | TRBV2 | - | CASSDPIDFGGGREKLFF | TGTGCCAGCAGTGATCCTATCGACTTTGGGGGAGGAAGGGAAAAACTGTTTTTT
TRBD1 | TRBJ2-7 | TRBV28 | - | CASSRPGQGSYEQYF | TGTGCCAGCAGCCGGCCGGGACAGGGTTCCTACGAGCAGTACTTC
- | TRBJ1-1 | TRBV18 | - | CASQTTNSLNTEAFF | TGTGCCAGCCAAACCACGAACAGTTTGAACACTGAAGCTTTCTTT
- | TRBJ2-2 | TRBV7-9 | once | CASSRLGGTGELFF | TGTGCCAGCAGTCGTCTAGGGGGAACCGGGGAGCTGTTTTTT
TRBD2 | TRBJ2-2 | TRBV7-2 | - | CASSLRGRGGATGELFF | TGTGCCAGCAGCTTACGAGGGCGGGGGGGCGCAACCGGGGAGCTGTTTTTT
TRBD1 | TRBJ1-5 | TRBV4-1 | - | CASSRYEQGLKVSNQPQHF | TGCGCCAGCAGCCGTTACGAACAGGGGCTGAAGGTGAGCAATCAGCCCCAGCATTTT
TRBD1 | TRBJ1-1 | TRBV27 | - | CASTSGGSTEAFF | TGTGCCAGCACCTCAGGGGGAAGCACTGAAGCTTTCTTT
- | TRBJ2-7 | TRBV11-2 | - | CASSPAGIPYEQYF | TGTGCCAGCAGCCCTGCCGGGATCCCCTACGAGCAGTACTTC
- | TRBJ1-6 | TRBV19 | - | CASSTPGQWNSPLHF | TGTGCCAGTAGTACACCTGGACAGTGGAATTCACCCCTCCACTTT
- | TRBJ2-5 | TRBV11-2 | - | CASSSGETQYF | TGTGCCAGCAGCTCCGGAGAGACCCAGTACTTC
- | TRBJ1-3 | TRBV12-3/TRBV12-4 | - | CASSLPGNTIYF | TGTGCCAGCAGTCTCCCTGGAAACACCATATATTTT
- | TRBJ1-3 | TRBV19 | - | CASSIPGQLGNTIYF | TGTGCCAGTAGCATCCCCGGACAGCTAGGAAACACCATATATTTT
- | TRBJ1-5 | TRBV19 | - | CASSIDRAGQGPQHF | TGTGCCAGTAGTATAGATAGGGCAGGGCAAGGGCCCCAGCATTTT
TRBD2 | TRBJ2-7 | TRBV4-1 | - | CASSQVGGRGGFYEQYF | TGCGCCAGCAGCCAAGTAGGGGGACGGGGGGGCTTTTACGAGCAGTACTTC
- | TRBJ1-6 | TRBV3-1/TRBV3-2 | - | CASSREGGSPLHF | TGTGCCAGCAGCCGGGAGGGTGGTTCACCCCTCCACTTT
- | TRBJ1-2 | TRBV19 | once | CASSIDLSYGYTF | TGTGCCAGTAGTATAGACTTATCCTATGGCTACACCTTC
TRBD1 | TRBJ1-1 | TRBV4-2 | - | CASSQQGGGAAEAFF | TGTGCCAGCAGCCAACAAGGGGGCGGGGCTGCTGAAGCTTTCTTT